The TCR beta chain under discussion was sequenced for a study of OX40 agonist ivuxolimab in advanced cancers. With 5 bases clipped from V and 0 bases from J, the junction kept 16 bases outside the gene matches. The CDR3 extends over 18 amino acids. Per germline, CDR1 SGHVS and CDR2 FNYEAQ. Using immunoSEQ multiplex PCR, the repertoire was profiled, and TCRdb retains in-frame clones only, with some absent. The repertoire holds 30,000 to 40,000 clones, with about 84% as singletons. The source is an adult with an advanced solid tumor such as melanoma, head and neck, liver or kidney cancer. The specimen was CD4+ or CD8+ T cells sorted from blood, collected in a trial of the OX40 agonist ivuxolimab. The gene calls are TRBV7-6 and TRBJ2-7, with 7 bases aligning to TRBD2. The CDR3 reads CASSRGGDSLGISYEQYF. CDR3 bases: TGTGCCAGCAGCCGTGGGGGGGACTCCTTGGGGATCTCCTACGAGCAGTACTTC.